One sample yielded the 30 T cell receptor beta chains listed below, sequenced in a study of blood T cell repertoires in COVID-19. TCRdb keeps only in-frame clones here, not all; method: immunoSEQ multiplex PCR. Altogether about 26,000 clones are present, 70% to 90% being singletons, with the ten largest covering roughly 2.8%. Specimen: peripheral blood. The receptors come from a human donor in a cohort sampled during active COVID-19.

This chain joins TRBV7-2 and TRBJ2-7, with 7 bases identical to TRBD2. The trim removed 4 bases at V and 3 bases at J, leaving 15 bases unmatched. Germline V gene lookup returns CDR1 SGHTA and CDR2 FQGNSA. This CDR3 contains 17 residues. The CDR3 loop is CASSSPGGGGKRYEQYF. The CDR3 DNA is TGTGCCAGCAGCTCCCCCGGTGGGGGGGGGAAACGCTACGAGCAGTACTTC.

This clone has only one observation. The chain couples TRBV10-3 to TRBJ2-3; 8 bases agree with TRBD2. The CDR3 sequence is 18 residues long. Germline V lookup: CDR1 ENHRY, CDR2 SYGVKD. V trimming: 4 bases; J trimming: 5 bases; junction bases outside the gene matches: 17. The CDR3 is CAISAKGGSGRTGDTQYF. As DNA, the CDR3 is TGTGCCATCAGTGCTAAAGGGGGGAGCGGGAGAACGGGAGATACGCAGTATTTT.

The chain links TRBV7-8 to TRBJ1-3; D not resolved. Trimming shortened V by 5 bases and J by 3 bases, and 8 bases separated the two germline ends. This CDR3 has 13 residues. The V gene's germline CDR1 is SGHVS and CDR2 FQNEAQ. The CDR3 nucleotides are TGTGCCAGCAGCCCGGGGTTTGGAAACACCATATATTTT. Protein sequence: CASSPGFGNTIYF.

The chain combines TRBV18 with TRBJ2-5; 9 nucleotides agree with TRBD2. Germline loops: CDR1 KGHSH, CDR2 LQKENI. The CDR3 runs 15 residues. V was clipped by 4 bases and J by 3 bases; unmatched bases: 6. In nucleotides, the CDR3 is TGTGCCAGCTCACAATCGACTAGCGGAGAAGAGACCCAGTACTTC. Protein sequence: CASSQSTSGEETQYF.

The rearrangement links TRBV5-1 to TRBJ1-1, with a tentative D call TRBD1 (6 bases). V was shortened by 0 bases and J by 8 bases, with 8 bases between the two germline ends. This CDR3 spans 12 amino acids. Germline V gene sequence: CDR1 SGHRS, CDR2 YFSETQ. CDR3 residues: CASSLDGTEAFF. The DNA of the CDR3 is TGCGCCAGCAGCTTGGATGGGACAGAAGCTTTCTTT.

The chain employs TRBV11-2 and TRBJ1-3; D might be TRBD1 (5 bases). The CDR3 loop spans 14 amino acids. Between the trimmed V and J ends, which lost 5 bases and 11 bases, there was a span of 19 bases. Germline V gene lookup returns CDR1 SGHAT and CDR2 FQNNGV. CDR3 nucleotides: TGTGCCAGCAGCCCGGGGACTTGGTTGAACCCCATATATTTT. It codes for CASSPGTWLNPIYF.

The J gene is TRBJ2-4, the V gene TRBV27; D gene uncertain. This CDR3 is 14 amino acids long. CDR1 and CDR2 (germline): MNHEY, SMNVEV (reference sequence). The germline V and J ends were trimmed by 2 bases and 7 bases, with 12 bases remaining between them. CDR3 amino acids: CASSLVLNGNIQYF. The CDR3 nucleotides are TGTGCCAGCAGTTTAGTTCTAAACGGGAACATTCAGTACTTC.

V usage is TRBV19 and J usage is TRBJ2-2, with 11 bases aligning to TRBD2. Trimming took 9 bases from V and 5 from J; bases not matched to a gene: 8. Per germline, CDR1 LNHDA and CDR2 SQIVND (reference sequence). The CDR3 is made up of 15 amino acids. The CDR3 nucleotides read TGTGCCAGCACACTAGCGGGAGTACATACCGGGGAGCTGTTTTTT. Residues: CASTLAGVHTGELFF.

A single count supports this clone. The rearrangement links TRBV18 to TRBJ2-5; D perhaps matches TRBD2 (6 bases). The V end lost 3 bases, the J end lost 4 bases, and 12 bases lay between the germline ends. Per germline, CDR1 KGHSH and CDR2 LQKENI. The length of the CDR3 is 14 residues. DNA for the CDR3: TGTGCCAGCTCACCCCCGGGGGTATCAGAGACCCAGTACTTC. It codes for CASSPPGVSETQYF. Using reference TRBV18 and TRBJ2-5 for the parts outside the CDR3, the full variable domain is NAGVMQNPRHLVRRRGQEARLRCSPMKGHSHVYWYRQLPEEGLKFMVYLQKENIIDESGMPKERFSAEFPKEGPSILRIQQVVRGDSAAYFCASSPPGVSETQYFGPGTRLLVL.

This sequence joins TRBV30 and TRBJ2-5; 8 bases map to TRBD2. Germline loops: CDR1 GTSNPN, CDR2 SVGIG (reference sequence). The CDR3 has 15 amino acids. Trimming took 4 bases from V and 5 from J; bases not matched to a gene: 12. Written as DNA, the CDR3 is TGTGCCTGGACCCCGGGAGGGGGGGCTTGGGAGACCCAGTACTTC. The encoded protein is CAWTPGGGAWETQYF.

This chain joins TRBV2 and TRBJ2-1; 9 bases are a match to TRBD2. The V gene's germline CDR1 is SNHLY and CDR2 FYNNEI. Trimming at V came to 8 bases and at J to 4 bases, leaving 9 bases not matched to a gene. The CDR3 length is 15 residues. The CDR3 coding sequence is TGTGCCAGCGGGCGATTGACTAGCGGTTACAATGAGCAGTTCTTC. It encodes CASGRLTSGYNEQFF. The whole variable domain, filled in from reference TRBV2 and TRBJ2-1, reads EPEVTQTPSHQVTQMGQEVILRCVPISNHLYFYWYRQILGQKVEFLVSFYNNEISEKSEIFDDQFSVERPDGSNFTLKIRSTKLEDSAMYFCASGRLTSGYNEQFFGPGTRLTVL.

This chain connects TRBV2 to TRBJ2-7, with 7 bases fitting TRBD1. V lost 6 bases, J lost 2 bases, and 7 bases stayed unmatched. CDR3 size: 14 residues. The germline V gene encodes CDR1 SNHLY and CDR2 FYNNEI. CDR3 coding DNA: TGTGCCAGCAGCGACGACAGGGCTGCCTACGAGCAGTACTTC. Protein product: CASSDDRAAYEQYF.

The chain couples TRBV7-9 to TRBJ1-1, with D unclear. Trimming removed 5 bases from V and 4 bases from J, with 11 bases in between. The CDR3 loop spans 13 amino acids. Germline lookup yields CDR1 SEHNR and CDR2 FQNEAQ (reference sequence). The CDR3 bases are TGTGCCAGCAGCATTCACACACCCACTGAAGCTTTCTTT. It codes for CASSIHTPTEAFF.

The chain has TRBV11-2 and TRBJ1-3, with unresolved D. The ends were cut back, 0 bases at V and 6 bases at J, with 3 bases in the middle. Germline V gene lookup returns CDR1 SGHAT and CDR2 FQNNGV. CDR3 size: 12 residues. CDR3 in amino acids: CASSLDINTIYF. The CDR3 region has the DNA TGTGCCAGCAGCTTAGATATAAACACCATATATTTT.

This chain links TRBV5-1 with TRBJ1-2, with TRBD1 matching over 8 bases. This CDR3 has 14 amino acids. Germline V gene lookup returns CDR1 SGHRS and CDR2 YFSETQ. The V segment lost 2 bases and the J segment 7 bases; nucleotides outside the gene matches: 7. The CDR3 coding sequence is TGCGCCAGCAGCTTCCAGGGGGCAGACGGTGGCTACACCTTC. Translation gives CASSFQGADGGYTF.

The genes are TRBV9 and TRBJ1-3; D is perhaps TRBD1 (6 bases). The CDR3 is 16 residues long. V was cut by 4 bases and J by 5 bases, with 19 bases left in between. CDR1 SGDLS and CDR2 YYNGEE come from the germline V gene. DNA of the CDR3: TGTGCCAGCAGCCTTGGGACACTGGCGTGGAGAAACACCATATATTTT. Protein sequence: CASSLGTLAWRNTIYF.

The rearrangement joins TRBV7-9 to TRBJ2-3; D call uncertain. Deletions cut 5 bases from V and 3 bases from J, with 21 bases between. The CDR3 extends over 17 amino acids. Germline loops: CDR1 SEHNR, CDR2 FQNEAQ (reference sequence). The CDR3, as DNA: TGTGCCAGCAGCCCATCGAGAAGAACGGCGGTAACAGATACGCAGTATTTT. Protein: CASSPSRRTAVTDTQYF.

The chain joins TRBV29-1 to TRBJ2-3; TRBD2 might be the D (5 bases). The CDR3 has 13 residues. The germline V gene encodes CDR1 SQVTM and CDR2 ANQGSEA. Trimming shortened V by 5 bases and J by 3 bases, and 12 bases separated the two germline ends. This CDR3 reads CSVSFRRTDTQYF. The DNA of the CDR3 is TGCAGCGTTTCTTTCAGGAGGACAGATACGCAGTATTTT.

V is TRBV5-1 and J is TRBJ2-1; 7 bases match TRBD1. Looked up from germline, CDR1 is SGHRS and CDR2 is YFSETQ. The CDR3 consists of 15 residues. V lost 0 bases to trimming and J lost 3 bases; unmatched junction nucleotides: 3. The CDR3: CASSLVGGNYNEQFF. Written as DNA, the CDR3 is TGCGCCAGCAGCTTGGTAGGGGGCAACTACAATGAGCAGTTCTTC.

This sequence joins TRBV13 and TRBJ2-3; 10 bases line up with TRBD2. Germline CDR1 reads PRHDT; CDR2 reads FYEKMQ (reference sequence). The junction had 9 bases not matched to a gene; V was cut back by 5 bases and J by 4 bases. There are 16 residues in the CDR3. As DNA, the CDR3 is TGTGCCAGCAGCCCCCCCGGACTAGCGGTCCCAGATACGCAGTATTTT. Translation: CASSPPGLAVPDTQYF. Supplemented by reference TRBV13 and TRBJ2-3, the full variable domain reads AAGVIQSPRHLIKEKRETATLKCYPIPRHDTVYWYQQGPGQDPQFLISFYEKMQSDKGSIPDRFSAQQFSDYHSELNMSSLELGDSALYFCASSPPGLAVPDTQYFGPGTRLTVL.

The chain uses TRBV28 and TRBJ1-1; TRBD1 might be the D (6 bases). Trimming left V 10 bases short and J 7 bases short, with 13 bases between. This CDR3 has 11 amino acids. Germline assignment: CDR1 MDHEN and CDR2 SYDVKM. The CDR3 DNA follows: TGTGCCACCGGGGGGCCGGGTGAAGCTTTCTTT. It is translated as CATGGPGEAFF.

This chain uses TRBV12-3 or TRBV12-4 with TRBJ1-5, with D possibly TRBD1 on 6 matching bases. Trimming pared 6 bases from V and 4 bases from J, leaving 10 bases between. This CDR3 has 13 amino acids. CDR3: CASSGQLNQPQHF. CDR3 nucleotide sequence: TGTGCCAGCAGCGGACAGTTAAATCAGCCCCAGCATTTT.

The count of this clone is one. The chain is built from TRBV18 and TRBJ2-3, with D perhaps TRBD1 (6 bases). Germline lookup yields CDR1 KGHSH and CDR2 LQKENI. The CDR3 covers 15 residues. V lost 3 bases to trimming and J lost 4 bases, with 14 bases between them. CDR3 nucleotide sequence: TGTGCCAGCTCACCGGACCAACGACAGGCAGATACGCAGTATTTT. It yields the protein CASSPDQRQADTQYF. Full variable domain (missing parts from reference TRBV18 and TRBJ2-3): NAGVMQNPRHLVRRRGQEARLRCSPMKGHSHVYWYRQLPEEGLKFMVYLQKENIIDESGMPKERFSAEFPKEGPSILRIQQVVRGDSAAYFCASSPDQRQADTQYFGPGTRLTVL.

The chain joins TRBV7-2 to TRBJ2-5; 9 bases map to TRBD2. Germline V gives CDR1 SGHTA, CDR2 FQGNSA. This CDR3 contains 17 residues. V trimming: 5 bases; J trimming: 4 bases; junction bases outside the gene matches: 14. The DNA of the CDR3 is TGTGCCAGCAGCCCCCGGGGGGTAGCGGGGGAGGGAGAGACCCAGTACTTC. Its protein product is CASSPRGVAGEGETQYF.

The gene calls are TRBV7-6 and TRBJ2-7; 12 bases line up with TRBD2. In germline, CDR1 is SGHVS, CDR2 FNYEAQ. There are 15 residues in the CDR3. V lost 5 bases to trimming and J lost 0 bases; unmatched junction nucleotides: 2. CDR3 residues: CASSPTSGSSYEQYF. The CDR3 DNA reads TGTGCCAGCAGCCCGACTAGCGGGAGCTCCTACGAGCAGTACTTC.

The chain has TRBV9 and TRBJ1-1; 7 nucleotides line up with TRBD1. Germline-derived CDR1 and CDR2 are SGDLS and YYNGEE. V gave up 0 bases and J gave up 3 bases; unmatched junction bases: 5. The CDR3 contains 15 residues. The CDR3 DNA follows: TGTGCCAGCAGCGTAGTTCCCGACAGGGACACTGAAGCTTTCTTT. This codes for CASSVVPDRDTEAFF.

J is TRBJ1-1 and V is TRBV13, with D possibly TRBD1 on 6 matching bases. The ends were cut back, 5 bases at V and 3 bases at J, with 16 bases in the middle. The CDR3 contains 15 residues. Germline CDR1 is PRHDT and CDR2 is FYEKMQ (reference sequence). The CDR3: CASSHPVQGYTEAFF. The CDR3 region has the DNA TGTGCCAGCAGCCACCCGGTACAGGGCTACACTGAAGCTTTCTTT.

J is TRBJ2-7 and V is TRBV5-4, with D tentatively TRBD2 (5 bases). The length of the CDR3 is 13 residues. V lost 0 bases and J 4 bases, leaving 8 bases between the germline ends. In germline, CDR1 is SGHNT, CDR2 YYREEE (reference sequence). DNA of the CDR3: TGTGCCAGCAGCTTGGTAGGCGGGTACGAGCAGTACTTC. The encoded protein is CASSLVGGYEQYF.

The chain employs TRBV30 and TRBJ1-5; 7 nucleotides match TRBD1. This CDR3 region has 15 residues. J lost 0 bases, V lost 2 bases, and 4 bases had no gene match. Germline V gene lookup returns CDR1 GTSNPN and CDR2 SVGIG (reference sequence). The CDR3 spells CAWSRQGRSNQPQHF. Here the CDR3 DNA reads TGTGCCTGGAGTCGACAGGGCCGTAGCAATCAGCCCCAGCATTTT.

This chain links TRBV12-3 or TRBV12-4 with TRBJ2-7; TRBD1 might be the D (5 bases). The CDR3 spans 13 residues. Deletions cut 5 bases from V and 2 bases from J, with 10 bases between. The CDR3 spells CASSLKGTYEQYF. DNA for the CDR3: TGTGCCAGCAGTCTCAAGGGGACCTACGAGCAGTACTTC.